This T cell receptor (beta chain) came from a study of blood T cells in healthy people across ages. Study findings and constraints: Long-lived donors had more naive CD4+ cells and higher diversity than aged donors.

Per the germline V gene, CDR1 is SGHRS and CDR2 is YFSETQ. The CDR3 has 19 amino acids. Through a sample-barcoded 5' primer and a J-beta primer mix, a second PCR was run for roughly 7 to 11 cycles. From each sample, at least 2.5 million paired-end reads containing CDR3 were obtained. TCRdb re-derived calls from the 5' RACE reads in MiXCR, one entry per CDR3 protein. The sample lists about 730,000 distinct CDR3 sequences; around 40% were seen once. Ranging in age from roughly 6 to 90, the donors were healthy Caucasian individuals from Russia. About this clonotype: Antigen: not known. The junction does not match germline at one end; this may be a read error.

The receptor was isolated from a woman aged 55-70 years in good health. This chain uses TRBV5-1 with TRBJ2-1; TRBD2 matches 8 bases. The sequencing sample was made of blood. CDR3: CASSLYPPGTRVSPDERFF. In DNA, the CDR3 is TGCGCCAGCAGCTTGTATCCACCGGGGACTAGAGTCTCCCCCGATGAGCGGTTCTTC.